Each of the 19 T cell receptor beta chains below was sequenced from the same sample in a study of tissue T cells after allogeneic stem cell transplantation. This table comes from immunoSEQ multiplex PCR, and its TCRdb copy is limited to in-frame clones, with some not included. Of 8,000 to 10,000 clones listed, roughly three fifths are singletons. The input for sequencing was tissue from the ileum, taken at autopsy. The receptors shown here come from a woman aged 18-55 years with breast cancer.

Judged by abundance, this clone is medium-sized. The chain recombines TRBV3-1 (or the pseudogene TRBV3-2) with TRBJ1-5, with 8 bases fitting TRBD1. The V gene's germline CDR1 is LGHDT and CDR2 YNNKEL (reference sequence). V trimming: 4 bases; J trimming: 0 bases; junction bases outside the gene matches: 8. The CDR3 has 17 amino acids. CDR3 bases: TGTGCCAGCAGCCCGACCCCGACAGGGGTTAGCAATCAGCCCCAGCATTTT. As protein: CASSPTPTGVSNQPQHF.

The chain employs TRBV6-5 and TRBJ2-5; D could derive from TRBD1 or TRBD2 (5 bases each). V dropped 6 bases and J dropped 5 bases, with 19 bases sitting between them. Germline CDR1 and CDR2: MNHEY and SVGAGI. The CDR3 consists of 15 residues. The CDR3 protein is CASRRTRGMGETQYF. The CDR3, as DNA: TGTGCCAGCAGGAGGACGAGGGGCATGGGGGAGACCCAGTACTTC.

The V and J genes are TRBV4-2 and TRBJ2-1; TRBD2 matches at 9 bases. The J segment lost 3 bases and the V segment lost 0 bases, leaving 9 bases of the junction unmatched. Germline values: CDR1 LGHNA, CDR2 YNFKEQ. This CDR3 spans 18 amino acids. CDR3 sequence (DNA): TGTGCCAGCAGCCAAGATAATTCGGCGGGGGGGATCTACAATGAGCAGTTCTTC. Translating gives CASSQDNSAGGIYNEQFF.

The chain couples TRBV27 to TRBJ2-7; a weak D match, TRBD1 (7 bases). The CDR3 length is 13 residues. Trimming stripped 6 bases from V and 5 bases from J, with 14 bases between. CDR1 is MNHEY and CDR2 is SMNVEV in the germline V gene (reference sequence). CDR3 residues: CASSQGGVNEQYF. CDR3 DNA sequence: TGTGCCAGCAGCCAGGGGGGAGTCAACGAGCAGTACTTC.

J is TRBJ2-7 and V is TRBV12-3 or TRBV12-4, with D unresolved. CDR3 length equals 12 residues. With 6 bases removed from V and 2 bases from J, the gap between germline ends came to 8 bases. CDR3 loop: CASSRRTYEQYF. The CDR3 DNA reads TGTGCCAGCAGCAGACGGACCTACGAGCAGTACTTC.

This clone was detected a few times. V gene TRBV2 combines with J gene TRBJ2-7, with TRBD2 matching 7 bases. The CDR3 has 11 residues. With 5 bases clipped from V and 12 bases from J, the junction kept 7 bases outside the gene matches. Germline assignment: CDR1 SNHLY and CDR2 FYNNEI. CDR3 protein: CASSYGLVPYF. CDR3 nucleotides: TGTGCCAGCAGTTACGGACTAGTCCCGTACTTC.

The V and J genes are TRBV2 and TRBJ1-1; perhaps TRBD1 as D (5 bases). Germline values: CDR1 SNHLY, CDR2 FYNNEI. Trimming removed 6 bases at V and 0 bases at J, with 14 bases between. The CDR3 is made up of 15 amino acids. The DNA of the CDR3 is TGTGCCAGCAGCCCGGACAACCTCCTGAACACTGAAGCTTTCTTT. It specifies CASSPDNLLNTEAFF.

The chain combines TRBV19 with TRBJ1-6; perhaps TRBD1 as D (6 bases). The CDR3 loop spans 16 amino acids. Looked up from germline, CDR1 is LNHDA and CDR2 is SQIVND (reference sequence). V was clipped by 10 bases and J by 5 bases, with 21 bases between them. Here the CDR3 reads CATRTVLRGDNSPLHF. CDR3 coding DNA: TGTGCCACCCGGACGGTGCTAAGGGGGGATAATTCACCCCTCCACTTT.

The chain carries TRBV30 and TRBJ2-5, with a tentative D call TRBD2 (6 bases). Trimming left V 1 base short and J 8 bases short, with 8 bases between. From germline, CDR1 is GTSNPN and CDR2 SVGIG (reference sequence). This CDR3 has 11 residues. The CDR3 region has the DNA TGTGCCTGGAGTGGCGGGGTCACCCAGTACTTC. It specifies CAWSGGVTQYF.

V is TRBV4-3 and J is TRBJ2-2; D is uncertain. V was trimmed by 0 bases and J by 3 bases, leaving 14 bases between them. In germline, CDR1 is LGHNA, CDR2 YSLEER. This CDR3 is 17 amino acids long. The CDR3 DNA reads TGCGCCAGCAGCCAAGAGACGGGCTCTTTGGACACCGGGGAGCTGTTTTTT. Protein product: CASSQETGSLDTGELFF.

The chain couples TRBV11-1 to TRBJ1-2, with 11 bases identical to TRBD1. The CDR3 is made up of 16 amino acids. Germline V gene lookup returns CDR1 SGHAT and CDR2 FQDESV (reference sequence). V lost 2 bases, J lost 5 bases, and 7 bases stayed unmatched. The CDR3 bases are TGTGCCAGCAGCTTACGCGGACAGGGGGCAAGGTATGGCTACACCTTC. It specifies CASSLRGQGARYGYTF.

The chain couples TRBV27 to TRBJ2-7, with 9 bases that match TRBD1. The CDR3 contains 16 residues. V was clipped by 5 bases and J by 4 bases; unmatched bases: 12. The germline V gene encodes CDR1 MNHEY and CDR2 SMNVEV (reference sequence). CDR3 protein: CASSPQTGTGRYEQYF. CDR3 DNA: TGTGCCAGCAGTCCACAGACCGGGACAGGGAGGTACGAGCAGTACTTC.

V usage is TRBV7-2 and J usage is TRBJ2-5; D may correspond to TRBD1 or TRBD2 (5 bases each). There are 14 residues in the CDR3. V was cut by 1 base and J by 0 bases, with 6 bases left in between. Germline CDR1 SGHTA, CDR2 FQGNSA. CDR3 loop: CASSLGGYQETQYF. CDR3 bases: TGTGCCAGCAGCTTAGGGGGGTACCAAGAGACCCAGTACTTC.

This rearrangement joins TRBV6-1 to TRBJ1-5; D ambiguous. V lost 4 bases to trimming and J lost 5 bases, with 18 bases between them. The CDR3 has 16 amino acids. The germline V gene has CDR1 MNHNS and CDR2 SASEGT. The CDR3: CASSGEWGLRYQPQHF. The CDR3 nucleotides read TGTGCCAGCAGTGGAGAATGGGGATTAAGGTATCAGCCCCAGCATTTT.

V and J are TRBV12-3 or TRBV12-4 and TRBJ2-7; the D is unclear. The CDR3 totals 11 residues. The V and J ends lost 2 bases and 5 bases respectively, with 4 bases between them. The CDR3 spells CASSLMDEQYF. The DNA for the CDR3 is TGTGCCAGCAGTTTAATGGACGAGCAGTACTTC.

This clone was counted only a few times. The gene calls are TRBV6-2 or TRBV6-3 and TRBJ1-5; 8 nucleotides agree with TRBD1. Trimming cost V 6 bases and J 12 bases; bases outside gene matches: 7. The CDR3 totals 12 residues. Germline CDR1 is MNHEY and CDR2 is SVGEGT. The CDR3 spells CASSTGGKLQHF. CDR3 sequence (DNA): TGTGCCAGCAGCACAGGGGGTAAACTCCAGCATTTT.

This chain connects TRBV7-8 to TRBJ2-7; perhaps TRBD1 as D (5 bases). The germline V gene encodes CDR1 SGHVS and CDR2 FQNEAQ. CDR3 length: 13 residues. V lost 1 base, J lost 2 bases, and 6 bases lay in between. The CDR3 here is CASSLGRAYEQYF. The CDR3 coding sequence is TGTGCCAGCAGCTTAGGCAGGGCCTACGAGCAGTACTTC.

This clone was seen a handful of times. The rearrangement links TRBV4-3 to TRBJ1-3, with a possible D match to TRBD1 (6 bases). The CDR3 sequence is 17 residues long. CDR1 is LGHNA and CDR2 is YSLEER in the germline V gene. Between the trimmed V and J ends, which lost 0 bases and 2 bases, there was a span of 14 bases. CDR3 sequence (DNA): TGCGCCAGCAGCCAAGATCCGCCGACAGGAGCTGGAAACACCATATATTTT. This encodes CASSQDPPTGAGNTIYF.

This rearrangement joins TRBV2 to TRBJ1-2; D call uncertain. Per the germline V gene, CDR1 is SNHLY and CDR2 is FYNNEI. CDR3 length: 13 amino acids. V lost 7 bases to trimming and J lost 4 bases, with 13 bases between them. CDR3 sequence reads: CASTAEQAYGYTF. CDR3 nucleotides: TGTGCCAGCACCGCAGAGCAGGCCTATGGCTACACCTTC.